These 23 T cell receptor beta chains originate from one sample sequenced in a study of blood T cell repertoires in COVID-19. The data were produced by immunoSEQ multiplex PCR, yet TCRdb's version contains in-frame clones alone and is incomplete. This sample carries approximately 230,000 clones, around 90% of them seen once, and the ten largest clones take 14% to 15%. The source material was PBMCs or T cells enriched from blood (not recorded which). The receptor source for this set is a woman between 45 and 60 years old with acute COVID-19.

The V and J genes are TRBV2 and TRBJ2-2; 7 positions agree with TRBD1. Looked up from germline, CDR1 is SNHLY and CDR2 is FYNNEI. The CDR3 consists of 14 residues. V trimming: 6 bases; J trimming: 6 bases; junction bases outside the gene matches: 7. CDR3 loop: CASSQQGVAGELFF. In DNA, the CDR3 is TGTGCCAGCAGCCAGCAGGGGGTCGCCGGGGAGCTGTTTTTT. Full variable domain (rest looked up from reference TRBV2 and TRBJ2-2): EPEVTQTPSHQVTQMGQEVILRCVPISNHLYFYWYRQILGQKVEFLVSFYNNEISEKSEIFDDQFSVERPDGSNFTLKIRSTKLEDSAMYFCASSQQGVAGELFFGEGSRLTVL.

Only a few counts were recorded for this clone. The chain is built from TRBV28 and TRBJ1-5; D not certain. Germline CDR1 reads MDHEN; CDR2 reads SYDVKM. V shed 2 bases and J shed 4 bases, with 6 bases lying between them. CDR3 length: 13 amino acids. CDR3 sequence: CASSLRQNQPQHF. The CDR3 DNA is TGTGCCAGCAGTTTACGCCAGAATCAGCCCCAGCATTTT.

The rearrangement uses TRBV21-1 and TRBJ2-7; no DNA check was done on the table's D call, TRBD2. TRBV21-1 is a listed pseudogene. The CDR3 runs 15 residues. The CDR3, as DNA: TGTGCCAGCAGTCGGACTAGCGGGTTTTGGGACGAGCAGTACTTC. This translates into CASSRTSGFWDEQYF.

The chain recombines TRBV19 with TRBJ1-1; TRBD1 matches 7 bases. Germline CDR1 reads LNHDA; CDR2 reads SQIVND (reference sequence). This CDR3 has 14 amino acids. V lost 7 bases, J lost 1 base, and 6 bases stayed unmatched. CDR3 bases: TGTGCCAGTACCCTGACAGGGACGAACACTGAAGCTTTCTTT. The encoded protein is CASTLTGTNTEAFF.

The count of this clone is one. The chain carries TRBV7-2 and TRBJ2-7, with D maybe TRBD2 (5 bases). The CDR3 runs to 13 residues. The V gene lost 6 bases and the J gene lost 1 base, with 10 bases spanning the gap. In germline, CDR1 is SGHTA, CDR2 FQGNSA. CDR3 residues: CASSTGDSYEQYF. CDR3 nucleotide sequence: TGTGCCAGCAGTACCGGGGATTCCTACGAGCAGTACTTC.

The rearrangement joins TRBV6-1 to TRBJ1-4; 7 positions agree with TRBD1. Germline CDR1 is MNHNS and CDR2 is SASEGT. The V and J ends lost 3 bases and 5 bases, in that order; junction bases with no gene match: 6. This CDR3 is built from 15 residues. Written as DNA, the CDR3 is TGTGCCAGCAGTGAGGAGGCAGGGGGGAATGAAAAACTGTTTTTT. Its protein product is CASSEEAGGNEKLFF.

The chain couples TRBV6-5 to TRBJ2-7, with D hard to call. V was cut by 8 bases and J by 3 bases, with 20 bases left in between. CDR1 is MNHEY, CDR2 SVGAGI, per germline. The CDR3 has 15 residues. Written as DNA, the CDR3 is TGTGCCAGCGCCTGGCCTGGCGGAGCCAACTACGAGCAGTACTTC. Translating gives CASAWPGGANYEQYF.

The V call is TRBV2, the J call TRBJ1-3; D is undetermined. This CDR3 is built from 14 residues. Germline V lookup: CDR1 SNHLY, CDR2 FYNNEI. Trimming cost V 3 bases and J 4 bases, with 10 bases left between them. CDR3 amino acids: CASSERGGGNTIYF. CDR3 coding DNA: TGTGCCAGCAGTGAGCGGGGTGGAGGAAACACCATATATTTT.

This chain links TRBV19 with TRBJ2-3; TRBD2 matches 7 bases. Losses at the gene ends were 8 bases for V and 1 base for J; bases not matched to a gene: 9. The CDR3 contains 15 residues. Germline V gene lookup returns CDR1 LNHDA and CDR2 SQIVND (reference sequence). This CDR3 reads CASRPGGGGTDTQYF. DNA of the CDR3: TGTGCCAGTCGACCCGGGGGAGGGGGCACAGATACGCAGTATTTT.

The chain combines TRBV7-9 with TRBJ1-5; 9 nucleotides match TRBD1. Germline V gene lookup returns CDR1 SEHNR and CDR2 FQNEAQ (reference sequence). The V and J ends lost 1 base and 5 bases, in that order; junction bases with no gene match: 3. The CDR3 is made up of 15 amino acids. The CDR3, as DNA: TGTGCCAGCAGCTTAGATGGGACAGGGTATCAGCCCCAGCATTTT. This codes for CASSLDGTGYQPQHF.

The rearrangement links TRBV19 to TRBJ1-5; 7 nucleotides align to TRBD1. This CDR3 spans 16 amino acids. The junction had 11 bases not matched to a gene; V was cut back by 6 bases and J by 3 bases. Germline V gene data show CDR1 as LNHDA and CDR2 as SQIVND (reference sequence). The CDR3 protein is CASSGAETGFNQPQHF. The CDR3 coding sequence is TGTGCCAGTAGCGGCGCCGAGACAGGGTTCAATCAGCCCCAGCATTTT. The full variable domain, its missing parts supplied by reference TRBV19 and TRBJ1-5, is DGGITQSPKYLFRKEGQNVTLSCEQNLNHDAMYWYRQDPGQGLRLIYYSQIVNDFQKGDIAEGYSVSREKKESFPLTVTSAQKNPTAFYLCASSGAETGFNQPQHFGDGTRLSIL.

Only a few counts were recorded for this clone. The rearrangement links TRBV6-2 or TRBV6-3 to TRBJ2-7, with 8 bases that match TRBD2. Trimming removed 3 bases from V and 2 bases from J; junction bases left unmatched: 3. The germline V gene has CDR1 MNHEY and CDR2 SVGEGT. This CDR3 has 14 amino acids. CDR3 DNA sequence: TGTGCCAGCAGTTATAGCGGGACGGCCTACGAGCAGTACTTC. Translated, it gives CASSYSGTAYEQYF.

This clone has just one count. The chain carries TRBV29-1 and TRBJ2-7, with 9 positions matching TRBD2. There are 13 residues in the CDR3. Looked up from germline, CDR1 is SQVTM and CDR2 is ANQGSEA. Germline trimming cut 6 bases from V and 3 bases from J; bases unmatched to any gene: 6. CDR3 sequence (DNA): TGCAGCGTCAAGCGGGAGGCCATCTACGAGCAGTACTTC. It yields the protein CSVKREAIYEQYF.

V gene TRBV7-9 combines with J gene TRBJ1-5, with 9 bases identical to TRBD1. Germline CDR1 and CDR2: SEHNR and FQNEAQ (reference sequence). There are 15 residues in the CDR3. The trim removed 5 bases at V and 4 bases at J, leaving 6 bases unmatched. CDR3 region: CASSARTGENQPQHF. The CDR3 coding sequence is TGTGCCAGCAGCGCGCGGACAGGGGAAAATCAGCCCCAGCATTTT.

CDR3: CASSLGQGREKLFF. The CDR3 coding sequence is TGTGCCAGCAGCCTTGGACAGGGGCGCGAAAAACTGTTTTTT. The chain uses TRBV11-1 and TRBJ1-4; TRBD1 matches 9 bases. V dropped 5 bases and J dropped 8; count of bases not matched to a gene: 6. This CDR3 spans 14 amino acids. The germline gives CDR1 SGHAT, CDR2 FQDESV (reference sequence).

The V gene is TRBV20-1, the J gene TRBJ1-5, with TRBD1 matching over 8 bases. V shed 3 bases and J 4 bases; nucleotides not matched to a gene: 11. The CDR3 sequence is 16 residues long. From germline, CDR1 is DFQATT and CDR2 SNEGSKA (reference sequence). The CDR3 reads CSASYRGDSVNQPQHF. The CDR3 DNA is TGCAGTGCTAGTTACAGGGGGGATTCGGTAAATCAGCCCCAGCATTTT.

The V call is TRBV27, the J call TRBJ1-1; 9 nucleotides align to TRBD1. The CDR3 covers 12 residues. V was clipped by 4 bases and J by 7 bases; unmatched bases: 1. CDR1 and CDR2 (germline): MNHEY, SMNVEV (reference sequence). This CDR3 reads CASSYRGHEAFF. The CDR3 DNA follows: TGTGCCAGCAGTTACAGGGGGCATGAAGCTTTCTTT.

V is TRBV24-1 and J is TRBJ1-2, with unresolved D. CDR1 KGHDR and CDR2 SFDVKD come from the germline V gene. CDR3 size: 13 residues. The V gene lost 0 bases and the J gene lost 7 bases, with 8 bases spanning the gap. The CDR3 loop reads CATSDLPSGGYTF. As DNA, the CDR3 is TGTGCCACCAGTGATTTGCCTAGCGGTGGCTACACCTTC.

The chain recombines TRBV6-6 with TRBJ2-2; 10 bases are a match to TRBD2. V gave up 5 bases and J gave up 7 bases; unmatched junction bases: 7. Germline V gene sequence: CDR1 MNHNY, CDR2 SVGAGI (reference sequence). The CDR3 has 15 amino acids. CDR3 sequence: CASSASGRSGGELFF. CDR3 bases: TGTGCCAGCAGTGCTAGCGGGAGATCAGGCGGGGAGCTGTTTTTT.

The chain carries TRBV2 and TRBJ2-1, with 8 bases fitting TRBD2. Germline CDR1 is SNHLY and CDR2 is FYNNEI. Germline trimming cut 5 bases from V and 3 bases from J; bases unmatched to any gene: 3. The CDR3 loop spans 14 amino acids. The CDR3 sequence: CASSIAGSYNEQFF. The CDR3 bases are TGTGCCAGCAGTATAGCGGGGAGCTACAATGAGCAGTTCTTC.

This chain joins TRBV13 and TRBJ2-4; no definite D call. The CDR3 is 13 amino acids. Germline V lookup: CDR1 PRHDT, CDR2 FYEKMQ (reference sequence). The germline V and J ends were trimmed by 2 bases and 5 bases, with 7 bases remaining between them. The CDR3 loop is CASSLSAENIQYF. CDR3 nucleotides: TGTGCCAGCAGCTTATCCGCGGAAAACATTCAGTACTTC.

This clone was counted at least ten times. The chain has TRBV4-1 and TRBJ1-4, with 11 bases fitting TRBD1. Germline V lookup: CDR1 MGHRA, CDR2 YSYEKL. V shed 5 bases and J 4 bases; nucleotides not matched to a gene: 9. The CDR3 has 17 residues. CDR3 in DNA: TGCGCCAGCAGCGGGACGAGGACAGGGGGCTTTAATGAAAAACTGTTTTTT. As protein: CASSGTRTGGFNEKLFF.

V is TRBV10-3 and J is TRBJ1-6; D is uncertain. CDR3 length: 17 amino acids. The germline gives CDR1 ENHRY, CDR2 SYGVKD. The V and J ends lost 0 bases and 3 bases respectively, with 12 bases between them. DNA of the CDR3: TGTGCCATCAGTGAGTCAGACTCTGCGGGCTATAATTCACCCCTCCACTTT. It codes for CAISESDSAGYNSPLHF.